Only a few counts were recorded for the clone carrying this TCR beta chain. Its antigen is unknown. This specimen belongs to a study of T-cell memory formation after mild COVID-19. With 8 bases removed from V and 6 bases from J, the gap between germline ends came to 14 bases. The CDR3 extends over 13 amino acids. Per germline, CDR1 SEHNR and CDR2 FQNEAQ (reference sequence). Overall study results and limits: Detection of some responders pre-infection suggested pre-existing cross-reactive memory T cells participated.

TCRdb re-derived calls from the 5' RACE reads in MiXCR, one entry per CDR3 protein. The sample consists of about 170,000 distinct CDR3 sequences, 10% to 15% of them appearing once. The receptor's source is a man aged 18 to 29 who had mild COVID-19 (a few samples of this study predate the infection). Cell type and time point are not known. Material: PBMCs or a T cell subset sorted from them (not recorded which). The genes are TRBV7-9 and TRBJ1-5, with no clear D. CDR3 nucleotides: TGTGCCAGCGTTGGAGGAGATGGTCAGCCCCAGCATTTT. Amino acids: CASVGGDGQPQHF.